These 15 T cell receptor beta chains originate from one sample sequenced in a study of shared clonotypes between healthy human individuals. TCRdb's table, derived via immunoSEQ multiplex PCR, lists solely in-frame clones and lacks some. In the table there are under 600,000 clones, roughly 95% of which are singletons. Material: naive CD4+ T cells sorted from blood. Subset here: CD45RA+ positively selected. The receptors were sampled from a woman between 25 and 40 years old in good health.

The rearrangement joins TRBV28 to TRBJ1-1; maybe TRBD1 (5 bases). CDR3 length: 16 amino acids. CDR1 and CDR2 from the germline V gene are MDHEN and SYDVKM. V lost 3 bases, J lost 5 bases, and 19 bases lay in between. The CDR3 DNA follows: TGTGCCAGCAGTTTGCGTCTCGGGACGGTGGGAACTGAAGCTTTCTTT. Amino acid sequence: CASSLRLGTVGTEAFF.

The CDR3 is CATSRGVGNQPQHF. As DNA, the CDR3 is TGTGCCACCTCGAGGGGGGTTGGGAATCAGCCCCAGCATTTT. The chain carries TRBV28 and TRBJ1-5, with D possibly matching TRBD1 (6 bases). CDR1 and CDR2 from the germline V gene are MDHEN and SYDVKM. This CDR3 is built from 14 residues. V lost 10 bases and J lost 4, with 17 bases in between.

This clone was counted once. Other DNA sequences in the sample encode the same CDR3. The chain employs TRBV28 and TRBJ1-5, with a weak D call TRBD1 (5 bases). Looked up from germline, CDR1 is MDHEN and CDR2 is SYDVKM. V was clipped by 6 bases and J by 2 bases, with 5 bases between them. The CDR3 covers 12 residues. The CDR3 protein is CASRGGNQPQHF. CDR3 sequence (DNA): TGTGCCAGCAGGGGGGGCAATCAGCCCCAGCATTTT.

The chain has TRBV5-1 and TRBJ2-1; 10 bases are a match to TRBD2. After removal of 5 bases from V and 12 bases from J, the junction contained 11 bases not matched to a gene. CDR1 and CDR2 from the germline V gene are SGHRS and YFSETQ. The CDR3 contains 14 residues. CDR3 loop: CASRPMASGGGQFF. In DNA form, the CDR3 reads TGCGCCAGCAGGCCGATGGCTAGCGGGGGAGGGCAGTTCTTC.

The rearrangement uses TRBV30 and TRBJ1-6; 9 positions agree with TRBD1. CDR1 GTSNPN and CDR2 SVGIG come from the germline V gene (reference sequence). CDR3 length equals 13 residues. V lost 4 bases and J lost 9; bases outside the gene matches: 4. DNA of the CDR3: TGTGCCTGGAACCGGGACAGGGCTTCACCCCTCCACTTT. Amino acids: CAWNRDRASPLHF.

CDR3: CASSEGGAETYEQYF. CDR3 sequence (DNA): TGTGCCAGCAGTGAAGGGGGAGCGGAAACCTACGAGCAGTACTTC. The chain has TRBV6-1 and TRBJ2-7; TRBD2 is a possible D gene (5 bases). V lost 1 base and J 2 bases, leaving 12 bases between the germline ends. Germline V gene sequence: CDR1 MNHNS, CDR2 SASEGT. CDR3 length: 15 residues.

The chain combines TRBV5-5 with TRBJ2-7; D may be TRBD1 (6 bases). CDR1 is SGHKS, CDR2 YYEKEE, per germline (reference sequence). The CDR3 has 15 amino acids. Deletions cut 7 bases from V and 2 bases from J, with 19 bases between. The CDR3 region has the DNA TGTGCCAGCTCAAACCGGGACATATTCGCCTACGAGCAGTACTTC. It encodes CASSNRDIFAYEQYF.

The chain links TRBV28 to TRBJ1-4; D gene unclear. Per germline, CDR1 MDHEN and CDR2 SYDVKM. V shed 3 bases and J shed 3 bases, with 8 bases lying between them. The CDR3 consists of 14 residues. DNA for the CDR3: TGTGCCAGCAGTTTGCCTGAGGCTAATGAAAAACTGTTTTTT. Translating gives CASSLPEANEKLFF.

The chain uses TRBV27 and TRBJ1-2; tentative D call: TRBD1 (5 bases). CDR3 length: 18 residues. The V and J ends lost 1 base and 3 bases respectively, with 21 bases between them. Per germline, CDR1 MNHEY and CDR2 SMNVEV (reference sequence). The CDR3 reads CASSLLARYSGGHYGYTF. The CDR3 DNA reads TGTGCCAGCAGTTTATTAGCCCGGTATTCTGGGGGTCACTATGGCTACACCTTC.

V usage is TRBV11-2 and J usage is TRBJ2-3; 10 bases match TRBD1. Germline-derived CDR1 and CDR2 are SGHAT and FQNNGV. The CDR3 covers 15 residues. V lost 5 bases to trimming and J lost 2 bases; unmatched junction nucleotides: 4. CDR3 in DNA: TGTGCCAGCAGCACAGGGACAGGGGACACAGATACGCAGTATTTT. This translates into CASSTGTGDTDTQYF.

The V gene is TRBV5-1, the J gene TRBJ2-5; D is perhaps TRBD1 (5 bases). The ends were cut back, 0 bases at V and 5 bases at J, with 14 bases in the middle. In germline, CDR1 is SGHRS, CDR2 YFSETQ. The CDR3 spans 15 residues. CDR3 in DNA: TGCGCCAGCAGCTTGGTCCAGGGCCATGGGGAGACCCAGTACTTC. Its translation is CASSLVQGHGETQYF.

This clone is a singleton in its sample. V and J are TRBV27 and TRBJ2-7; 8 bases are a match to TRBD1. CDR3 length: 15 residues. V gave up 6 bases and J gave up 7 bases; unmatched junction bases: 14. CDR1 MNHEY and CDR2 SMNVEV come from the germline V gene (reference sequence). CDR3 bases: TGTGCCAGCAGAGAACTGATGGACAGGGTGAAGGAGCAGTACTTC. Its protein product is CASRELMDRVKEQYF.

This CDR3 is CASRLYGGDTEAFF. CDR3 DNA: TGTGCCAGCAGACTTTATGGGGGAGATACTGAAGCTTTCTTT. The chain links TRBV6-6 to TRBJ1-1; tentative D call: TRBD1 (5 bases). Germline CDR1 and CDR2: MNHNY and SVGAGI (reference sequence). The CDR3 covers 14 residues. V gave up 6 bases and J gave up 5 bases, with 16 bases separating them.

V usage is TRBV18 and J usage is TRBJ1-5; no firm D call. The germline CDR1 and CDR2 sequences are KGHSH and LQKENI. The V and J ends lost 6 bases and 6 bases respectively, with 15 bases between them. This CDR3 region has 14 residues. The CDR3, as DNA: TGTGCCAGCTCGCCCAACCGCGGCACTCAGCCCCAGCATTTT. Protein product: CASSPNRGTQPQHF. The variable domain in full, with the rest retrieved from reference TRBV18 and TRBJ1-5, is NAGVMQNPRHLVRRRGQEARLRCSPMKGHSHVYWYRQLPEEGLKFMVYLQKENIIDESGMPKERFSAEFPKEGPSILRIQQVVRGDSAAYFCASSPNRGTQPQHFGDGTRLSIL.

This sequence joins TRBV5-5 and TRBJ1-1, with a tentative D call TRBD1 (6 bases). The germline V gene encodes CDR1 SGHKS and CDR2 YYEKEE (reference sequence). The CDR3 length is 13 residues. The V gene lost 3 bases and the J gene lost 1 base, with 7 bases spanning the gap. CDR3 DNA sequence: TGTGCCAGCAGCTCACAGGGGAACACTGAAGCTTTCTTT. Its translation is CASSSQGNTEAFF.